The clone carrying this TCR beta chain occurred many times. This record comes from a study of Graves' ophthalmopathy and Graves' hyperthyroidism. The CDR3 is 14 amino acids. Germline CDR1 reads SGHDT; CDR2 reads YYEEEE. Trimming left V 4 bases short and J 3 bases short, with 13 bases between. Amplification from RNA transcripts yielded the TCR beta CDR3 regions. The library came from an HTBI-primed first-round RT-PCR and a second-round multiplex PCR. TCRdb processed the multiplex PCR reads anew with MiXCR; each CDR3 protein has one entry. The sample includes hundreds of thousands of distinct CDR3 sequences, roughly 20% of them seen just once.

Sequenced material: peripheral blood. The chain couples TRBV5-6 to TRBJ1-1; possibly TRBD1 for D (5 bases). This TCR derives from a woman aged 18-29 years with stable Graves' hyperthyroidism. Written as DNA, the CDR3 is TGTGCCAGCAGCCCGGCGGGGGGATACACTGAAGCTTTCTTT. Translation gives CASSPAGGYTEAFF. The variable domain in full, completed from reference TRBV5-6 and TRBJ1-1, reads DAGVTQSPTHLIKTRGQQVTLRCSPKSGHDTVSWYQQALGQGPQFIFQYYEEEERQRGNFPDRFSGHQFPNYSSELNVNALLLGDSALYLCASSPAGGYTEAFFGQGTRLTVV.